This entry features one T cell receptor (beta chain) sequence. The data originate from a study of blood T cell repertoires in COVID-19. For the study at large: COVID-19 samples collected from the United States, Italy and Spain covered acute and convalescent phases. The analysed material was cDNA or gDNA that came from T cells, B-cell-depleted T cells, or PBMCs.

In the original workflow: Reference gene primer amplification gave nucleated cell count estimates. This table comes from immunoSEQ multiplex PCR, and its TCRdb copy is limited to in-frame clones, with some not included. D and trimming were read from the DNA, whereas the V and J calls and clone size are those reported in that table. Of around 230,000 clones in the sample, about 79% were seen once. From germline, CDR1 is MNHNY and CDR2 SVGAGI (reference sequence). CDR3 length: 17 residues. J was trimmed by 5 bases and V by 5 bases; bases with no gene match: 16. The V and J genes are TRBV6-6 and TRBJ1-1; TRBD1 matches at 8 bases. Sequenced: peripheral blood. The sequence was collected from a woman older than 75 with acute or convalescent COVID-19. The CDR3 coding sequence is TGTGCCAGCAGTCCATTCGATAGAGGACAGGGCAGTACTGAAGCTTTCTTT. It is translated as CASSPFDRGQGSTEAFF.